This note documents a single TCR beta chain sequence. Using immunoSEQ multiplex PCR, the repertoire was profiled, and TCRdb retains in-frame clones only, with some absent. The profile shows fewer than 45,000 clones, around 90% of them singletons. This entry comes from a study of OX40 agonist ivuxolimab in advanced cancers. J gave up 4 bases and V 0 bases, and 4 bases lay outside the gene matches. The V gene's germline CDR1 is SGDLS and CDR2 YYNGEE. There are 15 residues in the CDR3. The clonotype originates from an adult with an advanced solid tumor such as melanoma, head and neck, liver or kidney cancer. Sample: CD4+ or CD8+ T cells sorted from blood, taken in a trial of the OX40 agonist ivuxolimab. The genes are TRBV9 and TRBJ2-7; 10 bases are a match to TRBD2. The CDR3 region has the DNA TGTGCCAGCAGCGTAGCTAGCGGGGGTGGGTACGAGCAGTACTTC. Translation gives CASSVASGGGYEQYF.